The 6 T cell receptor beta chains below were found in one sample sequenced in a study of post-analysis software for immune sequencing data. Study findings and constraints: Included in a set of roughly five TRBV segments more frequent in patients than controls were TRBV5-6, TRBV5-1 and TRBV20-1.

Antigens of these TCRs are unknown. Incorporated into the TCR beta cDNA libraries were unique molecular identifiers, which served to reduce PCR and sequencing biases. Each CDR3 protein is one row after TCRdb ran MiXCR on the PCR reads. The sample has 450,000 or so distinct CDR3 sequences, nearly 45% seen once. The sample comprised blood. The receptors derive from a girl under 18 with multiple sclerosis.

This chain joins TRBV28 and TRBJ2-4; 10 bases are shared with TRBD2. The CDR3 has 15 residues. The V and J ends lost 1 base and 9 bases, in that order; junction bases with no gene match: 6. Per the germline V gene, CDR1 is MDHEN and CDR2 is SYDVKM. The CDR3 DNA is TGTGCCAGCAGTTTATACCTAGCGGGAGTAGGCATTCAGTACTTC. This codes for CASSLYLAGVGIQYF.

This clonotype appeared a few times. CDR3 sequence (DNA): TGTGCCAGCAGCCAAGATGCCGGGAGGGCCGGTCGAGATACGCAGTATTTT. It codes for CASSQDAGRAGRDTQYF. V is TRBV4-2 and J is TRBJ2-3; 8 bases map to TRBD2. Trimming at V came to 0 bases and at J to 5 bases, leaving 10 bases not matched to a gene. CDR1 and CDR2 from the germline V gene are LGHNA and YNFKEQ. This CDR3 comprises 17 residues.

This clonotype was observed a handful of times. The chain carries TRBV29-1 and TRBJ2-7; D possibly corresponds to TRBD1 (6 bases). There are 14 residues in the CDR3. Between the trimmed V and J ends, which lost 4 bases and 2 bases, there was a span of 15 bases. Germline V CDR1 and CDR2: SQVTM, ANQGSEA. CDR3 DNA: TGCAGCGTTGGCCCACACAGGGCTCCCTACGAGCAGTACTTC. Protein product: CSVGPHRAPYEQYF.

The rearrangement uses TRBV20-1 and TRBJ1-1; D remains unclear. The CDR3 consists of 15 residues. The V end lost 5 bases, the J end lost 0 bases, and 16 bases lay between the germline ends. Germline CDR1 is DFQATT and CDR2 is SNEGSKA (reference sequence). CDR3 amino acids: CSAPHPGRLNTEAFF. The CDR3 DNA reads as TGCAGTGCTCCCCATCCCGGACGGCTGAACACTGAAGCTTTCTTT.

Points on this clonotype: The junction shows a germline mismatch at one end, possibly a read error. The chain employs TRBV28 and TRBJ2-3, with TRBD2 matching over 7 bases. Germline assignment: CDR1 MDHEN and CDR2 SYDVKM. This CDR3 region has 14 residues. The CDR3 DNA is TGTGCCAGCAGTTCCCGCGGGGAGGGAGATGCGCAGTATTTT. Amino acid sequence: CASSSRGEGDAQYF.

This chain uses TRBV4-1 with TRBJ2-7; 8 nucleotides align to TRBD2. The J call may be mistaken, given a closer DNA end match to TRBJ2-5. The CDR3 totals 15 residues. Germline V gene lookup returns CDR1 MGHRA and CDR2 YSYEKL. The CDR3 sequence is CASSQTGTRQETQYF. The CDR3 DNA sequence: TGCGCCAGCAGCCAAACCGGGACTAGACAAGAGACCCAGTACTTC.